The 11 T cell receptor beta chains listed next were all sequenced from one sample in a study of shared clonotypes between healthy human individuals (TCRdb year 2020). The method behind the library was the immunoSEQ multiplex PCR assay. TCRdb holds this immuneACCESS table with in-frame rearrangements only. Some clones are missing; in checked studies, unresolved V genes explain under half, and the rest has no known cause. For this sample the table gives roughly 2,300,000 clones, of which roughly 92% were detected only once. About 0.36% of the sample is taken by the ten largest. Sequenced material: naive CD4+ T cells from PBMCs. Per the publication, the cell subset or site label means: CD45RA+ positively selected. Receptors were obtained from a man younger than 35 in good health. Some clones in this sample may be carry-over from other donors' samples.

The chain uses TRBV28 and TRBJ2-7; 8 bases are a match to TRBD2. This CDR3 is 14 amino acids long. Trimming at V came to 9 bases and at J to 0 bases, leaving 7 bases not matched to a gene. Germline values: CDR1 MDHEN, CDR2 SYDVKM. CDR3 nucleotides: TGTGCCAGTCGACTAGCGTTCGTCTCCTACGAGCAGTACTTC. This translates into CASRLAFVSYEQYF. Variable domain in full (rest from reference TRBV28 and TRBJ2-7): DVKVTQSSRYLVKRTGEKVFLECVQDMDHENMFWYRQDPGLGLRLIYFSYDVKMKEKGDIPEGYSVSREKKERFSLILESASTNQTSMYLCASRLAFVSYEQYFGPGTRLTVT.

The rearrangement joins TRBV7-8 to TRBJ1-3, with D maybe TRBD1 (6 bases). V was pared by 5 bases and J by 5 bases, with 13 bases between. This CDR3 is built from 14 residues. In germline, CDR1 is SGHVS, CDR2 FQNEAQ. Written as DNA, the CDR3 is TGTGCCAGCAGCCGAGGGGGGGACAGAAACACCATATATTTT. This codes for CASSRGGDRNTIYF.

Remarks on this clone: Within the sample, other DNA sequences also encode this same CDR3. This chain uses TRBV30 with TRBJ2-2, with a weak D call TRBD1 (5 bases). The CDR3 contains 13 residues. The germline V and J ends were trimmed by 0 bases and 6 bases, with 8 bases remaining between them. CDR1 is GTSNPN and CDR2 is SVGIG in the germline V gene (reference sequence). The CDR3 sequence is CAWSVQVAGELFF. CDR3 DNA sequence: TGTGCCTGGAGTGTACAGGTGGCCGGGGAGCTGTTTTTT.

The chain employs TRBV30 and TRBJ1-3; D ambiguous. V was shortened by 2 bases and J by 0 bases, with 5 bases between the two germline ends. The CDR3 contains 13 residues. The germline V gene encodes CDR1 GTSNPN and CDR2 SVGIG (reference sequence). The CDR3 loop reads CAWSFASGNTIYF. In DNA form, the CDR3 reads TGTGCCTGGAGTTTCGCCTCTGGAAACACCATATATTTT.

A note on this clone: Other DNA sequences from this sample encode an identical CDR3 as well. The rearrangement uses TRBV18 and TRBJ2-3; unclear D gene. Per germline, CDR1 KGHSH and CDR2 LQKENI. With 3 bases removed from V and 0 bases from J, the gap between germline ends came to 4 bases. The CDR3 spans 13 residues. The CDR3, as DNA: TGTGCCAGCTCACCTTCTAGCACAGATACGCAGTATTTT. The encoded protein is CASSPSSTDTQYF.

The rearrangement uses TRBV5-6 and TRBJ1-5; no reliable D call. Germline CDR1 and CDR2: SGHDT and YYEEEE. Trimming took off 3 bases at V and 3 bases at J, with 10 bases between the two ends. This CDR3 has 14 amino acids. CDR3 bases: TGTGCCAGCAGCTCCCGGGCCGACAATCAGCCCCAGCATTTT. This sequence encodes CASSSRADNQPQHF.

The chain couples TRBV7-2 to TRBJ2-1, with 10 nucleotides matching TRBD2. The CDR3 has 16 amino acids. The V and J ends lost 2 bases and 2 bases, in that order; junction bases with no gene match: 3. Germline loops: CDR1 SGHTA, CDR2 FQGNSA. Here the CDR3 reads CASSLFTSGAYNEQFF. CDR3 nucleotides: TGTGCCAGCAGCTTATTTACTAGCGGGGCCTACAATGAGCAGTTCTTC.

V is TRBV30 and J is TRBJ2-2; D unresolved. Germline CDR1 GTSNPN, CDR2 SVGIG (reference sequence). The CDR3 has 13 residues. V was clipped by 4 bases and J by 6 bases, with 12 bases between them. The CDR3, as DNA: TGTGCCTGGAACCGGTATGGGCCCGGGGAGCTGTTTTTT. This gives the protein CAWNRYGPGELFF.

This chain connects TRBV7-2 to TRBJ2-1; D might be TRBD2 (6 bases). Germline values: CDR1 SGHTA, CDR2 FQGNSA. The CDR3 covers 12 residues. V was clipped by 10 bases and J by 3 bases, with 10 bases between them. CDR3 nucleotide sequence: TGTGCCACCGGGCGGGACTACAATGAGCAGTTCTTC. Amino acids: CATGRDYNEQFF.

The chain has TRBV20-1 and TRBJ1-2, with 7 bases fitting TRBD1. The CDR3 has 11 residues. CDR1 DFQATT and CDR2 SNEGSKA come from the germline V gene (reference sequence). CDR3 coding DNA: TGCAGCTTAACAGGGGCGGGCGGCTACACCTTC. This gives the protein CSLTGAGGYTF.

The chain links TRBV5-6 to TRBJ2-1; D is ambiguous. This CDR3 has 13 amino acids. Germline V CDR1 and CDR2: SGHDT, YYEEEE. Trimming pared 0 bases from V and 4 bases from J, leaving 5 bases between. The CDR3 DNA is TGTGCCAGCAGCTTGGCCCGGTACAATGAGCAGTTCTTC. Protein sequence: CASSLARYNEQFF.